A single T cell receptor (beta chain) is shown here with its context. One end of the junction varies from germline; a read error may be responsible. Here immunoSEQ multiplex PCR was the method, and the copy in TCRdb shows in-frame clones only, minus some. The sample gives about 120,000 clones, around 88% of which show up once; 3% to 4% is in the top ten. The data belong to a study of control samples from healthy donors and cancer patients. This CDR3 comprises 12 residues. Germline assignment: CDR1 KGHDR and CDR2 SFDVKD. Sequenced: blood. The receptor was isolated from a man between 40 and 49 years old in good health. This chain connects TRBV24-1 to TRBJ1-2; TRBD1 might be the D (6 bases). Here the CDR3 reads CATSQGDTRTFF. CDR3 sequence (DNA): TGTGCCACCAGCCAAGGGGACACCCGGACCTTCTTC.